The present TCR beta chain was sequenced within a study of CD8 T cells in Susac syndrome. Random hexamers served to reverse transcribe roughly 0.45 to 1 ug RNA. The CDR3 of TCR beta was amplified by immunoSEQ multiplex PCR across 54 Vbeta and 13 Jbeta. TCRdb recomputed calls from the immunoSEQ multiplex PCR reads with MiXCR, one row per CDR3 protein. Seen here are approximately 150,000 distinct CDR3 sequences, about 94% observed once, and the top ten hold more than 0.11%. Sequencing used CD4+ T cells from PBMCs. This clonotype was obtained from a human donor in good health.

CDR3: CASRVTTGANQPQHF. CDR3 nucleotides: TGTGCCAGCAGGGTGACAACAGGAGCCAATCAGCCCCAGCATTTT. V gene TRBV2 combines with J gene TRBJ1-5; weak D call: TRBD1 (5 bases). Germline CDR1 and CDR2: SNHLY and FYNNEI. This CDR3 contains 15 residues. Trimming took 6 bases from V and 3 from J, leaving 15 bases between them.